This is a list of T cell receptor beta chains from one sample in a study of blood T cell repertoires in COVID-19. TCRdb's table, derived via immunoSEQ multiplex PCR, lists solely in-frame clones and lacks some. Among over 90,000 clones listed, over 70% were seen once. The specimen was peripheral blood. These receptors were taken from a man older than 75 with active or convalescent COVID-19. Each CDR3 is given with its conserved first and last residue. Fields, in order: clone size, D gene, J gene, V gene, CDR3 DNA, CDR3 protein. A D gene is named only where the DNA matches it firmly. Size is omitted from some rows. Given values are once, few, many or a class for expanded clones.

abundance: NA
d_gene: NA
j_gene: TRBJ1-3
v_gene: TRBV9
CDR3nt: TGTGCCAGCAGCGTTGGCGGGGCAGGGCCTTGGCATTTT
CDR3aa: CASSVGGAGPWHF

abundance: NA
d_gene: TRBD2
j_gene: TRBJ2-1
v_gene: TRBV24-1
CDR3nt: TGTGCCACCAGTGATCCACCCGGGCTAGCGGGGGGGCCTTACAATGAGCAGTTCTTC
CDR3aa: CATSDPPGLAGGPYNEQFF

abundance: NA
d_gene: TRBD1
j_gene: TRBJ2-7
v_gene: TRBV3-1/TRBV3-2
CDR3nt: TGTGCCAGCAGCCACTACTCGTCCGGGACAGGGGGCGCCTACGAGCAGTACTTC
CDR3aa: CASSHYSSGTGGAYEQYF

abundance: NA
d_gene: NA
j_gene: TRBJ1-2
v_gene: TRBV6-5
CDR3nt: TGTGCCAGCAGTTCCCTCTTGGGACATGACTATGGCTACACCTTC
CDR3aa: CASSSLLGHDYGYTF

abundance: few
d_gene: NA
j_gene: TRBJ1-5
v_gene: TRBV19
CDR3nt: TGTGCCACCCAGGAGGCGGGGCAGCCCCAGCATTTT
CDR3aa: CATQEAGQPQHF

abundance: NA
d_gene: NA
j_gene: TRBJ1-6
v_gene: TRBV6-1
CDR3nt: TGTGCCAGCAGTGAAGTTTGGGCATCACCCCTCCACTTT
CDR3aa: CASSEVWASPLHF

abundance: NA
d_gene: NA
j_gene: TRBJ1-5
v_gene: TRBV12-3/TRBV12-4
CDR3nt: TGTGCCAGCAGTTTGGGACAACAGCCCCAGCATTTT
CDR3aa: CASSLGQQPQHF

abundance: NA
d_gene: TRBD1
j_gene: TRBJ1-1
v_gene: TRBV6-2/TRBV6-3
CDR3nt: TGTGCCAGCAGCGACAGGGACACTGAAGCTTTCTTT
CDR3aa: CASSDRDTEAFF

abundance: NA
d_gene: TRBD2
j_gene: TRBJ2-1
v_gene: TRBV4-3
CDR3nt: TGCGCCAGCAGCCAGTGGTTGGCTAGCGGGGGGGGTGAGCAGTTCTTC
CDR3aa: CASSQWLASGGGEQFF

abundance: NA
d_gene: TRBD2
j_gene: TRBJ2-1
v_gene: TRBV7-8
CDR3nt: TGTGCCAGCAGCCCTCTAGCGGGGGGCCGTGGTGAGCAGTTCTTC
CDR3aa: CASSPLAGGRGEQFF

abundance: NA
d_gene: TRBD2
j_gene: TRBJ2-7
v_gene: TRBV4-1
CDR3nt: TGCGCCAGCAGCCAACTCTCCCCCCGGGGGGGAGACTCCTACGAGCAGTACTTC
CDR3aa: CASSQLSPRGGDSYEQYF

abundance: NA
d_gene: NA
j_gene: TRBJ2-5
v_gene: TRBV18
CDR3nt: TGTGCCAGCTCATCGGACCGAGGGGAGACCCAGTACTTC
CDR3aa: CASSSDRGETQYF

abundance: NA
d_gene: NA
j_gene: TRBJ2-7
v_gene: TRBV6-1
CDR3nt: TGTGCCAGCAGTGAATCGGCTAGCCAAGACGAGCAGTACTTC
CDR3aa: CASSESASQDEQYF

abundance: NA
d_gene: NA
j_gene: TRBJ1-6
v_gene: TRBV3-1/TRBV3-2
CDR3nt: TGTGCCAGCAGCCGGGCCTCGAGCTCCTATAATTCACCCCTCCACTTT
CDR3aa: CASSRASSSYNSPLHF

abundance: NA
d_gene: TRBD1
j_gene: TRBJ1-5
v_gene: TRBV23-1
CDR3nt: TGCGCCAGCAGTCAATCGTCAGGGGGCCGACGCAATCAGCCCCAGCATTTT
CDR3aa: CASSQSSGGRRNQPQHF

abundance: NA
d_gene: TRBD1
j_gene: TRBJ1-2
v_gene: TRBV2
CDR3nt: TGTGCCAGCACCAGACTACAGGGGGCGGGTTATGGCTACACCTTC
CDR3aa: CASTRLQGAGYGYTF

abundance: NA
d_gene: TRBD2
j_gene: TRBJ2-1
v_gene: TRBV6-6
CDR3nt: TGTGCCAGCAGTCCCCTGGGGGGGGTCAATGAGCAGTTCTTC
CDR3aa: CASSPLGGVNEQFF

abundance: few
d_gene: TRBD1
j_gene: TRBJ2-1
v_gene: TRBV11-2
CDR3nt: TGTGCCAGCAGCTTCTCCGGGACAGGGGACTATGAGCAGTTCTTC
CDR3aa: CASSFSGTGDYEQFF

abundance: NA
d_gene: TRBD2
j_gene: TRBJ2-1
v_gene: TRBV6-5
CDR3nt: TGTGCCAGCAGCAAGCGGGGGGACAATGAGCAGTTCTTC
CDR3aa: CASSKRGDNEQFF

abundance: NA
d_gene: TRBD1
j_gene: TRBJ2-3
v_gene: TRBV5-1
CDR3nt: TGCGCCAGCAGCACAGGGGGAGGAGATACGCAGTATTTT
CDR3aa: CASSTGGGDTQYF

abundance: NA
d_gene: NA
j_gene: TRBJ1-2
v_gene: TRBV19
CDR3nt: TGTGCCAGTAGTATAGAAGTCGGGATTCGTGGCTACACCTTC
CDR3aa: CASSIEVGIRGYTF

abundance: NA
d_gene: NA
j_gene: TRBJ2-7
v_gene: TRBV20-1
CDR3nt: TGCAGTGCTACAGGGACCTACGAGCAGTACTTC
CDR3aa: CSATGTYEQYF

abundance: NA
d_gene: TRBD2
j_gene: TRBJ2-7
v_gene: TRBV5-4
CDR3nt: TGTGCCAGCAGCGGACTAGCGCAGAGCTCCTACGAGCAGTACTTC
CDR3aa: CASSGLAQSSYEQYF

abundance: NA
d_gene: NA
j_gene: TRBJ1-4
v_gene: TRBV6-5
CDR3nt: TGTGCCAGCAGATCGACAGCATCGGGTGAAAAACTGTTTTTT
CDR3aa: CASRSTASGEKLFF

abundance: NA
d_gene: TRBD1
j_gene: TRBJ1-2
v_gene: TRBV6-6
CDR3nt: TGTGCCATCAAAAAACCAGGACAGGCTGGCGGCTACACCTTC
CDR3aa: CAIKKPGQAGGYTF

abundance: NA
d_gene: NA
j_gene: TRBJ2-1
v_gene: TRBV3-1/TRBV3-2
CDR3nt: TGTGCCAGCAGCCAACGGACACCCAATGAGCAGTTCTTC
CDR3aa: CASSQRTPNEQFF

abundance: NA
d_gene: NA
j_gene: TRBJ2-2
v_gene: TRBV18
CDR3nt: TGTGCCAGCTCCACTGCGGCGGCAAACACCGGGGAGCTGTTTTTT
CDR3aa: CASSTAAANTGELFF

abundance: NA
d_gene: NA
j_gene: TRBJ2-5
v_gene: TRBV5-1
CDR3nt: TGCGCCAGCAGCCCGGACAGGGAGGGACGAGAGACCCAGTACTTC
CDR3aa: CASSPDREGRETQYF

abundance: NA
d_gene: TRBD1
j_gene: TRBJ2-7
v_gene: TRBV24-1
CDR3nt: TGTGCCACCAGTGGTCAGGGGGCGGACGAGCAGTACTTC
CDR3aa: CATSGQGADEQYF